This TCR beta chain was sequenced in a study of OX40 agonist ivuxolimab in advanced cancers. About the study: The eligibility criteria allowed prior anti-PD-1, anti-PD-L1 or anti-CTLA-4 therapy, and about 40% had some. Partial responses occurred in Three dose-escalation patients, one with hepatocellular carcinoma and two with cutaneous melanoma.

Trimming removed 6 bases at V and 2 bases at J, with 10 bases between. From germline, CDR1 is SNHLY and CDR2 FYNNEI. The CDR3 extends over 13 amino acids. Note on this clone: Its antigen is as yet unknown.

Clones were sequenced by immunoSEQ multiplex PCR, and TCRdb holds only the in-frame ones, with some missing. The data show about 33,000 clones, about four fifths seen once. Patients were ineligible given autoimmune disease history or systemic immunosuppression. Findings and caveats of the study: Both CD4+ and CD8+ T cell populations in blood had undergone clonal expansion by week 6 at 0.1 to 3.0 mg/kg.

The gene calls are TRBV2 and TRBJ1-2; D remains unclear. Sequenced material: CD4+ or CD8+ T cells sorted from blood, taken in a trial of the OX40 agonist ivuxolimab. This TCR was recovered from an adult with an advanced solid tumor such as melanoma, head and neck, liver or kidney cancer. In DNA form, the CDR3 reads TGTGCCAGCAGCTTTTCTGTAAACTATGGCTACACCTTC. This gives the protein CASSFSVNYGYTF. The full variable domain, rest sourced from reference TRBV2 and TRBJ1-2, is EPEVTQTPSHQVTQMGQEVILRCVPISNHLYFYWYRQILGQKVEFLVSFYNNEISEKSEIFDDQFSVERPDGSNFTLKIRSTKLEDSAMYFCASSFSVNYGYTFGSGTRLTVV.